What follows are 7 T cell receptor beta chains derived from one specimen sequenced in a study of cytomegalovirus exposure and HLA in healthy donors (dated by TCRdb to 2015 to 2018). Library generation was performed with the immunoSEQ multiplex PCR assay. The multiplex PCR relied on a mix of 60 forward primers for TCR Vbeta segments and 13 reverse primers for TCR Jbeta segments. TCRdb stores this immuneACCESS table with in-frame sequences only. Part of the clones is absent; in the studies checked, under half of the shortfall reflects unresolved V genes, and no reason is known for the rest. The sample has under 200,000 clones on record, approximately 75% of them singletons. The ten largest clones take up less than 4.5% of the sample. The specimen was PBMCs. The receptors originated from a man aged 30-40 years in good health and CMV-seropositive.

This chain uses TRBV18 with TRBJ1-1; possible D gene TRBD1, 5 bases. Trimming shortened V by 6 bases and J by 1 base, and 9 bases separated the two germline ends. This CDR3 has 13 residues. Germline V gene data show CDR1 as KGHSH and CDR2 as LQKENI. CDR3 nucleotides: TGTGCCAGCTCCCACGACAGGAACACTGAAGCTTTCTTT. Amino acids: CASSHDRNTEAFF. Looking up the rest from reference TRBV18 and TRBJ1-1 gives the full variable domain: NAGVMQNPRHLVRRRGQEARLRCSPMKGHSHVYWYRQLPEEGLKFMVYLQKENIIDESGMPKERFSAEFPKEGPSILRIQQVVRGDSAAYFCASSHDRNTEAFFGQGTRLTVV.

In nucleotides, the CDR3 is TGTGCCAGCAGCTTTCCGCGGACAGGGGATGACTATGGCTACACCTTC. Protein sequence: CASSFPRTGDDYGYTF. The chain employs TRBV7-9 and TRBJ1-2; 9 bases agree with TRBD1. Germline loops: CDR1 SEHNR, CDR2 FQNEAQ (reference sequence). The trim removed 3 bases at V and 3 bases at J, leaving 8 bases unmatched. There are 16 residues in the CDR3.

This chain links TRBV30 with TRBJ2-1, with 7 bases lining up with TRBD2. From germline, CDR1 is GTSNPN and CDR2 SVGIG (reference sequence). V was clipped by 2 bases and J by 9 bases; unmatched bases: 10. This CDR3 contains 14 residues. The chain's CDR3 is CAWSPDGREAEQFF. As DNA, the CDR3 is TGTGCCTGGAGTCCCGATGGGAGGGAGGCTGAGCAGTTCTTC.

The V gene is TRBV7-6, the J gene TRBJ2-6; weak D call: TRBD2 (7 bases). V lost 1 base and J lost 1, with 8 bases in between. This CDR3 is built from 16 residues. Germline assignment: CDR1 SGHVS and CDR2 FNYEAQ. The CDR3 sequence is CASSLEGGSGANVLTF. CDR3 bases: TGTGCCAGCAGCTTAGAGGGGGGGTCTGGGGCCAACGTCCTGACTTTC. The variable domain in full, completed from reference TRBV7-6 and TRBJ2-6, reads GAGVSQSPRYKVTKRGQDVALRCDPISGHVSLYWYRQALGQGPEFLTYFNYEAQQDKSGLPNDRFSAERPEGSISTLTIQRTEQRDSAMYRCASSLEGGSGANVLTFGAGSRLTVL.

This clone occurred once. This chain joins TRBV6-1 and TRBJ1-3, with TRBD1 matching over 7 bases. Per the germline V gene, CDR1 is MNHNS and CDR2 is SASEGT. V was clipped by 5 bases and J by 4 bases; unmatched bases: 5. CDR3 size: 14 residues. The CDR3 loop reads CASSTRQGGNTIYF. DNA for the CDR3: TGTGCCAGCAGTACCCGACAGGGAGGAAACACCATATATTTT.

The chain couples TRBV5-1 to TRBJ2-1; the match to TRBD1 covers 11 bases. The germline V gene encodes CDR1 SGHRS and CDR2 YFSETQ. Trimming took 3 bases from V and 4 from J; bases not matched to a gene: 9. This CDR3 region has 17 residues. CDR3 nucleotides: TGCGCCAGCAGCTACTGGACAGGGGGCGTTAGTTACAATGAGCAGTTCTTC. Its translation is CASSYWTGGVSYNEQFF.

The CDR3: CASSLGTSVEDTQYF. Written as DNA, the CDR3 is TGTGCCAGCAGCTTGGGGACTAGCGTGGAAGATACGCAGTATTTT. The V and J genes are TRBV5-4 and TRBJ2-3; TRBD2 aligns across 9 bases. The J segment lost 5 bases and the V segment lost 0 bases, leaving 4 bases of the junction unmatched. Germline V CDR1 and CDR2: SGHNT, YYREEE (reference sequence). This CDR3 is 15 amino acids long.